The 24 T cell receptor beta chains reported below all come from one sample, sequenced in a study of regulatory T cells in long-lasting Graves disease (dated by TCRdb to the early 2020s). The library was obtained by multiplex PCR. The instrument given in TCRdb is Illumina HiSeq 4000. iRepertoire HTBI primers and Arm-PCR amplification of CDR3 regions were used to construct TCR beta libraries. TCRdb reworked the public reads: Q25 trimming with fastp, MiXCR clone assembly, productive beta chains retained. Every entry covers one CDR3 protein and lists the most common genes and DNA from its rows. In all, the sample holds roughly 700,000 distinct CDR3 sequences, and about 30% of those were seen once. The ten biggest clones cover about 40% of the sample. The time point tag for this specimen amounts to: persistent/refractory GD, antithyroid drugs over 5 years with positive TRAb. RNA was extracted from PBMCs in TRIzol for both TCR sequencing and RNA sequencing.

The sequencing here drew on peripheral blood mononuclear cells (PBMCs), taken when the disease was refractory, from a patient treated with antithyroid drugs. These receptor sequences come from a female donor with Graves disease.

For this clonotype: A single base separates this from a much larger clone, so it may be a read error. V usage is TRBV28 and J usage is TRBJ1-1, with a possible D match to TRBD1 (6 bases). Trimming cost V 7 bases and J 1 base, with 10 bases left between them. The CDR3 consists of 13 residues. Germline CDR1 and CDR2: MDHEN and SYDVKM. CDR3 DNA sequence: TGTGCCAGCATTACGGGACAGAACACTGAAGCTTTCTTT. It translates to CASITGQNTEAFF.

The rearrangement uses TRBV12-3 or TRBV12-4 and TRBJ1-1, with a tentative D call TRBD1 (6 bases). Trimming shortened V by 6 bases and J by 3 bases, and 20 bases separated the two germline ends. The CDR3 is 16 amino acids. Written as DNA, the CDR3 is TGTGCCAGCAGCCTCCTGCAGGGGAGAGGGGACACTGAAGCTTTCTTT. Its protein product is CASSLLQGRGDTEAFF.

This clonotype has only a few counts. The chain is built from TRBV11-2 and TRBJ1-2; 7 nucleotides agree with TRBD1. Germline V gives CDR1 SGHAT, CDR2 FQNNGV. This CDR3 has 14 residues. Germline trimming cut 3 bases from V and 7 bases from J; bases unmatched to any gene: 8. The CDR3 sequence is CASSFGGQSRGYTF. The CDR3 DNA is TGTGCCAGCAGCTTCGGGGGACAGTCACGTGGCTACACCTTC.

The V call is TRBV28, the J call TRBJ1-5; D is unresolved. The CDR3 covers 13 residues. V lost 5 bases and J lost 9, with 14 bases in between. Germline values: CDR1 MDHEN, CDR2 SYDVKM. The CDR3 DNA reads TGTGCCAGCAGTCGACCCCAACTGCCGCCCCAGCATTTT. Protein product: CASSRPQLPPQHF.

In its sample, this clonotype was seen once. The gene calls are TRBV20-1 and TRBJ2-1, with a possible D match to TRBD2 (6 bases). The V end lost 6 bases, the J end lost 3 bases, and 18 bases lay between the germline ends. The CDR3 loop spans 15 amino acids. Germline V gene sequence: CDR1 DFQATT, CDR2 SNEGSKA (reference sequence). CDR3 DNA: TGCAGTGCAGGAAGGCGGGGCCTCAACTACAATGAGCAGTTCTTC. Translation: CSAGRRGLNYNEQFF.

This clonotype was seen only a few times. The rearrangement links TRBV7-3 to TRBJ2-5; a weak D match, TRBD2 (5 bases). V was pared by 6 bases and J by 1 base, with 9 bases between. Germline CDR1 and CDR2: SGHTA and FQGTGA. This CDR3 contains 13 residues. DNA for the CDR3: TGTGCCAGCAGTCGGACTTTCCAAGAGACCCAGTACTTC. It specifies CASSRTFQETQYF.

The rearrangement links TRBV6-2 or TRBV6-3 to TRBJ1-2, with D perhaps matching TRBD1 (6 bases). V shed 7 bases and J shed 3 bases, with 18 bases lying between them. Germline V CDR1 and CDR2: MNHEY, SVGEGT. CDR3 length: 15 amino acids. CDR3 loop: CASTRQRGDDYGYTF. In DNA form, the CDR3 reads TGTGCCAGCACCCGCCAGAGGGGGGATGACTATGGCTACACCTTC.

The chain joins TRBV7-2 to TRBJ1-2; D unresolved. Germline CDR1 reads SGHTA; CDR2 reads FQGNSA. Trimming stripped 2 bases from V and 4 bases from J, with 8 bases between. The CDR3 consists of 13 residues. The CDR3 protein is CASSLLNFYGYTF. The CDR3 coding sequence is TGTGCCAGCAGCTTACTGAACTTCTATGGCTACACCTTC.

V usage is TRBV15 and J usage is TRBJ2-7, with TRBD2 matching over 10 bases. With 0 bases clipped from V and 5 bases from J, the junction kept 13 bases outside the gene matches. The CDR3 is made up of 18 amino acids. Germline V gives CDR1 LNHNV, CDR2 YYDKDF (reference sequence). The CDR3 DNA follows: TGTGCCACCAGCAGAGAATTTTTAGCGGGAGGCCGGGAAGACGAGCAGTACTTC. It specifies CATSREFLAGGREDEQYF. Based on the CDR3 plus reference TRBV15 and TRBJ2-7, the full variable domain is DAMVIQNPRYQVTQFGKPVTLSCSQTLNHNVMYWYQQKSSQAPKLLFHYYDKDFNNEADTPDNFQSRRPNTSFCFLDIRSPGLGDTAMYLCATSREFLAGGREDEQYFGPGTRLTVT.

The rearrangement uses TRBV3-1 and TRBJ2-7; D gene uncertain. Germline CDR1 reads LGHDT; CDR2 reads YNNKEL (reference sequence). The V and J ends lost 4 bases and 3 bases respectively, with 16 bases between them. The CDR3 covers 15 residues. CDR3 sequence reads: CASSLQGGKGYEQYF. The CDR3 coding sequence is TGTGCCAGCAGCCTTCAAGGTGGTAAAGGCTACGAGCAGTACTTC.

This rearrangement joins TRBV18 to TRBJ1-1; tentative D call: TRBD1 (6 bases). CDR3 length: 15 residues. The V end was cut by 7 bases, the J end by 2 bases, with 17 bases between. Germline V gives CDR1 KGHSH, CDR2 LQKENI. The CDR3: CASLPSPGQNTEAFF. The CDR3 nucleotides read TGTGCCAGCTTGCCATCCCCGGGACAAAACACTGAAGCTTTCTTT.

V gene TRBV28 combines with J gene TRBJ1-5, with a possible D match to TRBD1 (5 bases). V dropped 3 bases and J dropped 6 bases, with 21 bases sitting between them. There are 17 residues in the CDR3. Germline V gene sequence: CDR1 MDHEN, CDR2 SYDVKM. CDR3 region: CASSLPSSPGRGQPQHF. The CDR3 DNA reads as TGTGCCAGCAGTTTGCCCTCGTCCCCCGGGAGGGGTCAGCCCCAGCATTTT. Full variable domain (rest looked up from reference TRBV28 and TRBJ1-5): DVKVTQSSRYLVKRTGEKVFLECVQDMDHENMFWYRQDPGLGLRLIYFSYDVKMKEKGDIPEGYSVSREKKERFSLILESASTNQTSMYLCASSLPSSPGRGQPQHFGDGTRLSIL.

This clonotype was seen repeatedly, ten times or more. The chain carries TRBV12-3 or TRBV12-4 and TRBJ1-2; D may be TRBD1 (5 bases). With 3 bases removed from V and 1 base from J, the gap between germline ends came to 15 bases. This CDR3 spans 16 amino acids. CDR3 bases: TGTGCCAGCAGTTTGATTCTCGGGGCGGATAACTATGGCTACACCTTC. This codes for CASSLILGADNYGYTF.

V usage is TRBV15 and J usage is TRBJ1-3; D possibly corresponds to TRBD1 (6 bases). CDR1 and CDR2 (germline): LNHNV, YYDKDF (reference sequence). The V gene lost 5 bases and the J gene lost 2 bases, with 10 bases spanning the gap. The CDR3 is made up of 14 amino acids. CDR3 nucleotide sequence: TGTGCCACCAGCGCAGACAGGCCTGGAAACACCATATATTTT. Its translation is CATSADRPGNTIYF.

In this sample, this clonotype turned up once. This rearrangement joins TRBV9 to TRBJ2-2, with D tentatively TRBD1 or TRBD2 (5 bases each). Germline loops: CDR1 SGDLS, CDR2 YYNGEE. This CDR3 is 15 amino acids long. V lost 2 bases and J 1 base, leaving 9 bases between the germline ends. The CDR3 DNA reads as TGTGCCAGCAGCGTTGGGGGATGGAACACCGGGGAGCTGTTTTTT. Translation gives CASSVGGWNTGELFF.

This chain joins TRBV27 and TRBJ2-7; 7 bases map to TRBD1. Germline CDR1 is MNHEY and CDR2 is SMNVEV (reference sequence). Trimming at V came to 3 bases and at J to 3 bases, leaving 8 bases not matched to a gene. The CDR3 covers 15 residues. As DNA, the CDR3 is TGTGCCAGCAGTTTCTCCGGGACAGCGTTCTACGAGCAGTACTTC. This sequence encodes CASSFSGTAFYEQYF.

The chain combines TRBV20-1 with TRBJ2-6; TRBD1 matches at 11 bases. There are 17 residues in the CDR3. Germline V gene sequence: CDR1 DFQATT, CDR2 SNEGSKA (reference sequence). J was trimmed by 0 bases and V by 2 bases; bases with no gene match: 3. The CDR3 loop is CSARSGTGGSGANVLTF. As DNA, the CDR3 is TGCAGTGCTAGATCCGGGACAGGGGGCTCTGGGGCCAACGTCCTGACTTTC.

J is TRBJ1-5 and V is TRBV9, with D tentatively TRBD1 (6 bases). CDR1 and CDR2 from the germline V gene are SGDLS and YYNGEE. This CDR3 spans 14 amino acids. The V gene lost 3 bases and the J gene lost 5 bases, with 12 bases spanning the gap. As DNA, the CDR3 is TGTGCCAGCAGCGAGACAGGTTCCTATCAGCCCCAGCATTTT. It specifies CASSETGSYQPQHF.

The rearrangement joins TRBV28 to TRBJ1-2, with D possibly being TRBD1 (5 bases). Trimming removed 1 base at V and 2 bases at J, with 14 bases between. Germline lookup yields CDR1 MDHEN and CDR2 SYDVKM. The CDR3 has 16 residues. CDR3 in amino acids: CASSLLQGLPNYGYTF. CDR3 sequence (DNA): TGTGCCAGCAGTTTATTGCAGGGCCTACCAAACTATGGCTACACCTTC.

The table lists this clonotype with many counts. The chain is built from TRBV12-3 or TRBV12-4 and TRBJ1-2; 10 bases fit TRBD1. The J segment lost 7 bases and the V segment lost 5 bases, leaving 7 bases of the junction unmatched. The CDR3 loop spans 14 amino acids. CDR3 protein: CASSTTGGASGYTF. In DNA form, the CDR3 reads TGTGCCAGCAGTACGACAGGGGGCGCGTCTGGCTACACCTTC.

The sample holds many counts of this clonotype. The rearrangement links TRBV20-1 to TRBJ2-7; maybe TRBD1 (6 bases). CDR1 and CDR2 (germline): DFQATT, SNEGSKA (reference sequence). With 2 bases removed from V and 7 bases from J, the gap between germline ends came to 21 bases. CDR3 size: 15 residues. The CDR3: CSARTPGQGRLEQYF. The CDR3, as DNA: TGCAGTGCTAGAACCCCAGGGCAGGGGAGATTGGAGCAGTACTTC.

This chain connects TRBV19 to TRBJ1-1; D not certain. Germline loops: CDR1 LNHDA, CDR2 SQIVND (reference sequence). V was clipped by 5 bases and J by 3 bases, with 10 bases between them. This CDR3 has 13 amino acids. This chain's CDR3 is CASSGRGYTEAFF. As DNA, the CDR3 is TGTGCCAGTAGTGGACGGGGTTACACTGAAGCTTTCTTT.

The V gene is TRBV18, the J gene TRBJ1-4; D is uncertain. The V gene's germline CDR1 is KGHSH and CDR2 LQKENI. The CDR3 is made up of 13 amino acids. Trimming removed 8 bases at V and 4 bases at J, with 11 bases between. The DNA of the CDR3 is TGTGCCAGCACCTCCGGCGATAATGAAAAACTGTTTTTT. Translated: CASTSGDNEKLFF.

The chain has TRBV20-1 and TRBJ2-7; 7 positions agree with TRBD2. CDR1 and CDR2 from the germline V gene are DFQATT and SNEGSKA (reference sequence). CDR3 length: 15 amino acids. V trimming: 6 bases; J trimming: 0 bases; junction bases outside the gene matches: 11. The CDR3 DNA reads TGCAGTGCCCCGAAAGCGGGACCGTCCTCCTACGAGCAGTACTTC. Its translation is CSAPKAGPSSYEQYF.